Following are 9 T cell receptor beta chains from one sample sequenced in a study of human thymus T cells. Data came from immunoSEQ multiplex PCR; TCRdb stores just in-frame clones and leaves some out. The sample holds 65,000 to 90,000 clones; 85% to 95% are singletons and the top ten take approximately 0.032%. Resections that were taken during corrective heart surgery supplied the thymus tissue. The sample consisted of thymus tissue. The source of these receptors is a girl under three years old with a congenital heart defect but otherwise immunologically healthy.

This chain uses TRBV7-2 with TRBJ2-1, with TRBD2 identical over 7 bases. From germline, CDR1 is SGHTA and CDR2 FQGNSA. This CDR3 spans 18 amino acids. V shed 1 base and J 7 bases; nucleotides not matched to a gene: 16. The CDR3 DNA reads TGTGCCAGCAGCTTAGGTGGGGCTAGCGGTAGGAGTAGGAATGAGCAGTTCTTC. Translation gives CASSLGGASGRSRNEQFF.

V and J are TRBV14 and TRBJ1-3; TRBD1 might be the D (5 bases). This CDR3 is built from 17 residues. CDR1 is SGHDN and CDR2 is FVKESK in the germline V gene. Trimming took 1 base from V and 4 from J, leaving 17 bases between them. The CDR3 coding sequence is TGTGCCAGCAGCCAAGTCAATCCCGGCCAGGGAGGAAACACCATATATTTT. Protein: CASSQVNPGQGGNTIYF.

Here the CDR3 DNA reads TGTGCCAGCAGCTTAGATCCCGGACTGCATGAAGCTTTCTTT. It is translated as CASSLDPGLHEAFF. The V gene is TRBV11-2, the J gene TRBJ1-1; D not resolved. V was cut by 0 bases and J by 7 bases, with 12 bases left in between. Germline V gene data show CDR1 as SGHAT and CDR2 as FQNNGV. CDR3 length: 14 amino acids. The full variable domain, in which reference TRBV11-2 and TRBJ1-1 provide the parts outside the CDR3, is EAGVAQSPRYKIIEKRQSVAFWCNPISGHATLYWYQQILGQGPKLLIQFQNNGVVDDSQLPKDRFSAERLKGVDSTLKIQPAKLEDSAVYLCASSLDPGLHEAFFGQGTRLTVV.

The chain couples TRBV5-4 to TRBJ2-5; 7 bases are a match to TRBD1. The ends lost 4 bases at V and 2 bases at J; junction bases unmatched: 11. CDR1 is SGHNT and CDR2 is YYREEE in the germline V gene (reference sequence). The CDR3 consists of 16 residues. CDR3 coding DNA: TGTGCCAGCAGCCCAGGACAGGAGCTCGATCAAGAGACCCAGTACTTC. This encodes CASSPGQELDQETQYF.

The chain is built from TRBV14 and TRBJ2-3, with a possible D match to TRBD1 (6 bases). The germline CDR1 and CDR2 sequences are SGHDN and FVKESK. The V and J ends lost 5 bases and 4 bases respectively, with 19 bases between them. The CDR3 length is 16 residues. For the CDR3, the DNA is TGTGCCAGCAGCGAGGGGCAGGGGTGGCGTTCAGATACGCAGTATTTT. Protein: CASSEGQGWRSDTQYF. The complete variable domain, with remaining parts taken from reference TRBV14 and TRBJ2-3, reads EAGVTQFPSHSVIEKGQTVTLRCDPISGHDNLYWYRRVMGKEIKFLLHFVKESKQDESGMPNNRFLAERTGGTYSTLKVQPAELEDSGVYFCASSEGQGWRSDTQYFGPGTRLTVL.

This clone is a singleton in its sample. The chain links TRBV18 to TRBJ2-3, with D uncertain. V shed 0 bases and J shed 2 bases, with 12 bases lying between them. CDR3 size: 16 residues. Germline V gives CDR1 KGHSH, CDR2 LQKENI. CDR3 amino acids: CASSPPSSTDTDTQYF. The DNA for the CDR3 is TGTGCCAGCTCACCACCTAGCTCGACCGACACAGATACGCAGTATTTT.

The table lists this clone with a count of one. V usage is TRBV28 and J usage is TRBJ2-7; D possibly corresponds to TRBD1 (6 bases). CDR3 size: 14 residues. V lost 5 bases and J 0 bases, leaving 11 bases between the germline ends. Germline CDR1 MDHEN, CDR2 SYDVKM. CDR3 coding DNA: TGTGCCAGCAGTACCAGACAGGTCTCCTACGAGCAGTACTTC. Protein sequence: CASSTRQVSYEQYF.

Here the CDR3 DNA reads TGCGCCAGCAGCTGTGCGGACAGGCCGAACACTGAAGCTTTCTTT. This encodes CASSCADRPNTEAFF. The V gene is TRBV5-1, the J gene TRBJ1-1; 7 bases map to TRBD1. The germline CDR1 and CDR2 sequences are SGHRS and YFSETQ. The CDR3 loop spans 15 amino acids. V was pared by 3 bases and J by 1 base, with 6 bases of the junction left unmatched.

The chain uses TRBV9 and TRBJ2-1; TRBD2 matches 7 bases. V shed 0 bases, J shed 5 bases, and the junction held 8 bases outside the gene matches. CDR3 length equals 16 residues. Per the germline V gene, CDR1 is SGDLS and CDR2 is YYNGEE. The CDR3 protein is CASSVAAGVTHNEQFF. CDR3 nucleotide sequence: TGTGCCAGCAGCGTAGCGGCGGGAGTGACCCACAATGAGCAGTTCTTC.